This entry lists 10 T cell receptor beta chains sequenced from one sample in a study of blood T cell repertoires in COVID-19. Generated by immunoSEQ multiplex PCR, the TCRdb table keeps only in-frame clones and is missing some. The sample records around 260,000 clones, roughly 89% being singletons. Sample: peripheral blood. Source of these receptors: a man aged 25-45 years with acute or convalescent COVID-19.

The rearrangement joins TRBV11-2 to TRBJ1-1; no clear D gene. From germline, CDR1 is SGHAT and CDR2 FQNNGV. Between the trimmed V and J ends, which lost 9 bases and 0 bases, there was a span of 23 bases. The CDR3 runs to 17 residues. DNA for the CDR3: TGTGCCAGTTCACCGAGGGAAAGAGGGAGAATGAACACTGAAGCTTTCTTT. As protein: CASSPRERGRMNTEAFF.

This chain joins TRBV6-1 and TRBJ1-5; D is perhaps TRBD1 (6 bases). Trimming removed 4 bases at V and 3 bases at J, with 16 bases between. The germline V gene has CDR1 MNHNS and CDR2 SASEGT. The CDR3 has 16 amino acids. CDR3 in DNA: TGTGCCAGCAGTGCACGATTAACAGGGATCAATCAGCCCCAGCATTTT. Translating gives CASSARLTGINQPQHF.

This clone was counted a single time. This chain uses TRBV6-6 with TRBJ2-3, with D possibly matching TRBD1 (5 bases). Germline V gene data show CDR1 as MNHNY and CDR2 as SVGAGI (reference sequence). V was shortened by 8 bases and J by 5 bases, with 14 bases between the two germline ends. This CDR3 has 13 residues. CDR3 residues: CASSLGRLDTQYF. The CDR3 DNA reads TGTGCCAGCTCATTGGGGCGGCTAGATACGCAGTATTTT.

This clone was seen just once. V gene TRBV19 combines with J gene TRBJ2-5; 8 nucleotides match TRBD1. Germline V gene lookup returns CDR1 LNHDA and CDR2 SQIVND (reference sequence). The CDR3 is 17 amino acids. Trimming removed 3 bases from V and 0 bases from J; junction bases left unmatched: 9. The chain's CDR3 is CASSILDRVPDQETQYF. In nucleotides, the CDR3 is TGTGCCAGTAGTATCCTGGACAGGGTCCCAGACCAAGAGACCCAGTACTTC.

This chain connects TRBV24-1 to TRBJ2-5; the match to TRBD1 covers 11 bases. Germline V gene lookup returns CDR1 KGHDR and CDR2 SFDVKD. The CDR3 sequence is 15 residues long. The junction had 3 bases not matched to a gene; V was cut back by 4 bases and J by 3 bases. The CDR3 DNA reads as TGTGCCACCAGTGACTGGGACAGGGGGAAAGAGACCCAGTACTTC. Residues: CATSDWDRGKETQYF.

V and J are TRBV27 and TRBJ1-2; tentatively, D is TRBD1 (6 bases). Germline loops: CDR1 MNHEY, CDR2 SMNVEV (reference sequence). The CDR3 has 13 amino acids. V was pared by 6 bases and J by 6 bases, with 14 bases between. CDR3: CASRLQGVDGYTF. The CDR3 region has the DNA TGTGCCAGCAGGCTACAGGGAGTTGATGGCTACACCTTC.

The V and J genes are TRBV30 and TRBJ2-1; D possibly corresponds to TRBD2 (6 bases). V shed 4 bases and J shed 4 bases, with 8 bases lying between them. From germline, CDR1 is GTSNPN and CDR2 SVGIG (reference sequence). This CDR3 comprises 12 residues. The CDR3 sequence: CAWMAGYNEQFF. CDR3 nucleotides: TGTGCCTGGATGGCGGGATACAATGAGCAGTTCTTC.

This clone was recorded a few times. J is TRBJ1-1 and V is TRBV6-1; D ambiguous. Germline lookup yields CDR1 MNHNS and CDR2 SASEGT. V gave up 3 bases and J gave up 13 bases, with 12 bases separating them. The CDR3 consists of 11 residues. The CDR3 DNA sequence: TGTGCCAGCAGTGATTGGGAGCCAGGTTTCTTT. Protein sequence: CASSDWEPGFF.

The chain couples TRBV5-4 to TRBJ1-1, with 8 bases lining up with TRBD1. Germline assignment: CDR1 SGHNT and CDR2 YYREEE (reference sequence). This CDR3 comprises 14 residues. V trimming: 4 bases; J trimming: 1 base; junction bases outside the gene matches: 3. CDR3 in amino acids: CASSVGQGNTEAFF. DNA of the CDR3: TGTGCCAGCAGCGTTGGACAGGGGAACACTGAAGCTTTCTTT. Combining the CDR3 with reference TRBV5-4 and TRBJ1-1 gives the whole variable domain ETGVTQSPTHLIKTRGQQVTLRCSSQSGHNTVSWYQQALGQGPQFIFQYYREEENGRGNFPPRFSGLQFPNYSSELNVNALELDDSALYLCASSVGQGNTEAFFGQGTRLTVV.

The V gene is TRBV27, the J gene TRBJ1-3; D call uncertain. The V gene lost 6 bases and the J gene lost 0 bases, with 9 bases spanning the gap. Germline values: CDR1 MNHEY, CDR2 SMNVEV (reference sequence). The CDR3 sequence is 14 residues long. CDR3 loop: CASSPGHSGNTIYF. The CDR3 DNA reads TGTGCCAGCAGCCCAGGTCACTCTGGAAACACCATATATTTT.